The table lists the clone carrying this T cell receptor beta chain with a few counts. What it binds is not known. The data stem from a study of T cells in Graves' hyperthyroidism and ophthalmopathy. General observations from the study: Ophthalmopathy, as predicted by the model, came a median 6.5 months after the prediction.

A patient was excluded if there was uncontrolled infection, other autoimmune disease, pregnancy or lactation. Amplification of TCR beta CDR3 regions was performed using RNA transcripts as template. An initial round of RT-PCR targeting the TCR CDR3 relied on the HTBI primer set. TCRdb independently ran MiXCR on the multiplex PCR reads; one entry per CDR3 protein. The sample records over 650,000 distinct CDR3 sequences, around 15% being singletons. The CDR3 has 14 residues. From germline, CDR1 is GTSNPN and CDR2 SVGIG (reference sequence). V dropped 7 bases and J dropped 0 bases, with 14 bases sitting between them.

The receptor was derived from a man younger than 30 with Graves' hyperthyroidism. The V and J genes are TRBV30 and TRBJ2-3, with D possibly being TRBD1 (6 bases). The sample comprised blood. DNA for the CDR3: TGTGCCTTGTACCGGGACACCAGCACAGATACGCAGTATTTT. It translates to CALYRDTSTDTQYF. The full variable domain, rest sourced from reference TRBV30 and TRBJ2-3, is SQTIHQWPATLVQPVGSPLSLECTVEGTSNPNLYWYRQAAGRGLQLLFYSVGIGQISSEVPQNLSASRPQDRQFILSSKKLLLSDSGFYLCALYRDTSTDTQYFGPGTRLTVL.